These 20 T cell receptor beta chains share one sample of origin, sequenced in a study of cytomegalovirus exposure and HLA in healthy donors. PCR amplification relied on 60 Vbeta primers (plus 13 Jbeta primers). Sequenced by immunoSEQ multiplex PCR; TCRdb stores in-frame clones only, minus some. This sample has approximately 200,000 clones, with about four fifths found just once. The specimen sequenced was PBMCs. The source of these receptors is a woman aged 25 to 39 in good health and CMV-seropositive.

This clone showed up just once. The gene calls are TRBV11-2 and TRBJ1-2, with a tentative D call TRBD1 (6 bases). Germline V gene data show CDR1 as SGHAT and CDR2 as FQNNGV. The CDR3 is 12 residues long. The V end lost 4 bases, the J end lost 5 bases, and 8 bases lay between the germline ends. The CDR3 spells CASSSGQYGYTF. DNA of the CDR3: TGTGCCAGCAGCTCCGGACAGTATGGCTACACCTTC.

This chain uses TRBV5-6 with TRBJ2-5; TRBD2 agrees at 7 bases. Unmatched junction bases numbered 11, after V lost 2 bases and J lost 7 bases. The length of the CDR3 is 15 residues. CDR1 is SGHDT, CDR2 YYEEEE, per germline. The CDR3 region is CASSFGGLRSVTQYF. The CDR3 nucleotides are TGTGCCAGCAGCTTTGGGGGACTAAGATCAGTGACCCAGTACTTC. The full variable domain, with the rest looked up from reference TRBV5-6 and TRBJ2-5, is DAGVTQSPTHLIKTRGQQVTLRCSPKSGHDTVSWYQQALGQGPQFIFQYYEEEERQRGNFPDRFSGHQFPNYSSELNVNALLLGDSALYLCASSFGGLRSVTQYFGPGTRLLVL.

The chain links TRBV4-3 to TRBJ1-4, with TRBD1 matching over 10 bases. Germline V gene sequence: CDR1 LGHNA, CDR2 YSLEER. J lost 8 bases, V lost 0 bases, and 18 bases had no gene match. This CDR3 has 20 amino acids. The CDR3 loop reads CASSQDRTGTGVIGGEKLFF. In DNA form, the CDR3 reads TGCGCCAGCAGCCAAGACCGTACCGGGACAGGGGTAATTGGAGGAGAAAAACTGTTTTTT.

This clone has more than one count but fewer than ten. The genes are TRBV7-9 and TRBJ2-3, with TRBD2 as a possible D gene (6 bases). CDR3 size: 16 residues. Germline V gives CDR1 SEHNR, CDR2 FQNEAQ (reference sequence). V gave up 5 bases and J gave up 2 bases, with 17 bases separating them. The CDR3 nucleotides are TGTGCCAGCAGCGCGAGACGGCGGGACGCCACAGATACGCAGTATTTT. Its translation is CASSARRRDATDTQYF.

The CDR3 DNA reads TGTGCCAGCAGTGAGGGTACCCTAGCGGGACCCCAAGAGACCCAGTACTTC. Protein sequence: CASSEGTLAGPQETQYF. J is TRBJ2-5 and V is TRBV6-1; 9 positions agree with TRBD2. This CDR3 contains 17 residues. Germline lookup yields CDR1 MNHNS and CDR2 SASEGT. The V segment lost 3 bases and the J segment 1 base; nucleotides outside the gene matches: 9.

CDR3 sequence (DNA): TGTGCCAGCAGCTTAGGATTGGTAGAGTCTGGAAACACCATATATTTT. This codes for CASSLGLVESGNTIYF. The V and J genes are TRBV7-9 and TRBJ1-3; the D is unclear. This CDR3 contains 16 residues. V dropped 1 base and J dropped 1 base, with 11 bases sitting between them. Per germline, CDR1 SEHNR and CDR2 FQNEAQ (reference sequence).

This chain joins TRBV11-2 and TRBJ1-4; the D is unclear. CDR3 size: 15 residues. V was pared by 4 bases and J by 5 bases, with 14 bases between. The germline V gene has CDR1 SGHAT and CDR2 FQNNGV. DNA for the CDR3: TGTGCCAGCAGCTCACTTTGGGCCGAGAATGAAAAACTGTTTTTT. Translating it yields CASSSLWAENEKLFF. The entire variable domain, with the rest obtained from reference TRBV11-2 and TRBJ1-4, is as follows: EAGVAQSPRYKIIEKRQSVAFWCNPISGHATLYWYQQILGQGPKLLIQFQNNGVVDDSQLPKDRFSAERLKGVDSTLKIQPAKLEDSAVYLCASSSLWAENEKLFFGSGTQLSVL.

The chain employs TRBV11-2 and TRBJ1-1, with 7 bases aligning to TRBD1. J gave up 6 bases and V 1 base, and 5 bases lay outside the gene matches. This CDR3 comprises 14 residues. The V gene's germline CDR1 is SGHAT and CDR2 FQNNGV. The CDR3 DNA reads as TGTGCCAGCAGCTTAGGGACAGGTCTCGCTGAAGCTTTCTTT. It codes for CASSLGTGLAEAFF.

This chain links TRBV29-1 with TRBJ1-1, with no clear D. Trimming removed 5 bases from V and 4 bases from J, with 8 bases in between. Germline loops: CDR1 SQVTM, CDR2 ANQGSEA. The length of the CDR3 is 11 residues. CDR3 region: CSVLQATEAFF. The CDR3 nucleotides are TGCAGCGTTCTCCAGGCCACTGAAGCTTTCTTT. The whole variable domain, filled in from reference TRBV29-1 and TRBJ1-1, reads SAVISQKPSRDICQRGTSLTIQCQVDSQVTMMFWYRQQPGQSLTLIATANQGSEATYESGFVIDKFPISRPNLTFSTLTVSNMSPEDSSIYLCSVLQATEAFFGQGTRLTVV.

As to this clone: One junction end disagrees with the germline gene, perhaps due to a read error. This chain uses TRBV7-6 with TRBJ1-1; D is unclear. The CDR3 is 15 amino acids. Germline V lookup: CDR1 SGHVS, CDR2 FNYEAQ. The CDR3 nucleotides are TGTGCCAGCGGCTTAGAGGCAGACTTGAACACTGAAGCTTTCTTT. Translating it yields CASGLEADLNTEAFF.

Here the CDR3 reads CASSFRQVKASTF. CDR3 DNA: TGTGCCAGTAGCTTTCGACAGGTAAAAGCTTCGACCTTC. The rearrangement joins TRBV19 to TRBJ1-2; D might be TRBD1 (6 bases). CDR1 is LNHDA, CDR2 SQIVND, per germline (reference sequence). The CDR3 length is 13 residues. V lost 6 bases and J lost 14, with 22 bases in between.

The rearrangement uses TRBV27 and TRBJ2-1; 7 nucleotides match TRBD1. CDR3 length: 12 residues. CDR1 MNHEY and CDR2 SMNVEV come from the germline V gene (reference sequence). After removal of 5 bases from V and 13 bases from J, the junction contained 8 bases not matched to a gene. CDR3 amino acids: CASSPTGQIQFF. Here the CDR3 DNA reads TGTGCCAGCAGTCCCACGGGACAGATCCAGTTCTTC.

The rearrangement links TRBV11-2 to TRBJ2-3, with TRBD2 matching 10 bases. Germline lookup yields CDR1 SGHAT and CDR2 FQNNGV. Unmatched junction bases numbered 2, after V lost 2 bases and J lost 3 bases. CDR3 length: 15 amino acids. The CDR3 nucleotides read TGTGCCAGCAGCTTAAAACTAGCGGGGACAGATACGCAGTATTTT. This encodes CASSLKLAGTDTQYF.

The chain links TRBV28 to TRBJ1-2, with D tentatively TRBD1 (6 bases). CDR3 length equals 13 residues. V was pared by 2 bases and J by 4 bases, with 8 bases between. Germline V gene sequence: CDR1 MDHEN, CDR2 SYDVKM. The CDR3, as DNA: TGTGCCAGCAGTTTACCCAGGGGCTATGGCTACACCTTC. It codes for CASSLPRGYGYTF.

The chain links TRBV9 to TRBJ2-1; the D gene is possibly TRBD2 (6 bases). Deletions cut 0 bases from V and 4 bases from J, with 17 bases between. Germline assignment: CDR1 SGDLS and CDR2 YYNGEE. The CDR3 runs to 17 residues. This chain's CDR3 is CASSVGIRGRSYNEQFF. The CDR3 DNA reads TGTGCCAGCAGCGTAGGGATACGGGGGAGGTCGTACAATGAGCAGTTCTTC.

The chain couples TRBV5-8 to TRBJ2-5, with D perhaps matching TRBD2 (6 bases). This CDR3 spans 16 amino acids. The germline V and J ends were trimmed by 2 bases and 0 bases, with 14 bases remaining between them. Germline V lookup: CDR1 SGHTS, CDR2 YDEGEE. The CDR3 region has the DNA TGTGCCAGCAGCTTCTTAGGGACTCACCACCAAGAGACCCAGTACTTC. Its translation: CASSFLGTHHQETQYF.

This chain links TRBV10-3 with TRBJ1-1, with no clear D. The germline V gene encodes CDR1 ENHRY and CDR2 SYGVKD. Trimming shortened V by 3 bases and J by 0 bases, and 8 bases separated the two germline ends. The CDR3 loop spans 14 amino acids. The CDR3 here is CAISDLSLNTEAFF. In DNA, the CDR3 is TGTGCCATCAGTGACCTGTCTTTGAACACTGAAGCTTTCTTT.

The chain carries TRBV5-4 and TRBJ1-2; tentative D call: TRBD1 (5 bases). V dropped 1 base and J dropped 4 bases, with 14 bases sitting between them. Germline loops: CDR1 SGHNT, CDR2 YYREEE (reference sequence). This CDR3 contains 15 residues. The CDR3 bases are TGTGCCAGCAGCTTGAGGCGGGGGGACTCCTATGGCTACACCTTC. Amino acids: CASSLRRGDSYGYTF. Combining the CDR3 with reference TRBV5-4 and TRBJ1-2 gives the whole variable domain ETGVTQSPTHLIKTRGQQVTLRCSSQSGHNTVSWYQQALGQGPQFIFQYYREEENGRGNFPPRFSGLQFPNYSSELNVNALELDDSALYLCASSLRRGDSYGYTFGSGTRLTVV.

This chain joins TRBV5-6 and TRBJ2-1; no firm D call. Germline loops: CDR1 SGHDT, CDR2 YYEEEE. The germline V and J ends were trimmed by 4 bases and 0 bases, with 14 bases remaining between them. This CDR3 region has 16 residues. CDR3 protein: CASSHQVASSYNEQFF. CDR3 coding DNA: TGTGCCAGCAGCCACCAGGTTGCAAGCTCCTACAATGAGCAGTTCTTC. Full variable domain (outside the CDR3, taken from reference TRBV5-6 and TRBJ2-1): DAGVTQSPTHLIKTRGQQVTLRCSPKSGHDTVSWYQQALGQGPQFIFQYYEEEERQRGNFPDRFSGHQFPNYSSELNVNALLLGDSALYLCASSHQVASSYNEQFFGPGTRLTVL.

The chain joins TRBV6-5 to TRBJ2-7; D is perhaps TRBD1 (6 bases). V lost 0 bases to trimming and J lost 2 bases, with 11 bases between them. The CDR3 consists of 15 residues. Germline V gene sequence: CDR1 MNHEY, CDR2 SVGAGI. CDR3 DNA: TGTGCCAGCAGTTACTCTCGGGACACGACCTACGAGCAGTACTTC. This translates into CASSYSRDTTYEQYF.